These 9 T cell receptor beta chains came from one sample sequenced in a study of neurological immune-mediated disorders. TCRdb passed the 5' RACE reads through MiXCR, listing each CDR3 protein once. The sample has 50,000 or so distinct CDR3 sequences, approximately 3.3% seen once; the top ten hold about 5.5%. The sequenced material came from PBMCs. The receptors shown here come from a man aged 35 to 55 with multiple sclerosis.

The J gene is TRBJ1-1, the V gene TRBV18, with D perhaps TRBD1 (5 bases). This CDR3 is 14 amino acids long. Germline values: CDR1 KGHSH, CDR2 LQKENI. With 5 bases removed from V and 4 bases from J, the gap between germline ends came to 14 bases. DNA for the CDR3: TGTGCCAGCTCAGCAGGGTTTCAGGGCACTGAAGCTTTCTTT. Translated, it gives CASSAGFQGTEAFF.

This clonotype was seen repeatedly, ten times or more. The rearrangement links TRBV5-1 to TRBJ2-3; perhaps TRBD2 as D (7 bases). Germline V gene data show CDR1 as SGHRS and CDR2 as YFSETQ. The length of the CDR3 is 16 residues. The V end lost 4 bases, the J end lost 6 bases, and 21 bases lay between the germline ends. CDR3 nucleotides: TGCGCCAGCAGCCCCTCCGCAGGGAAGGGGGGGGATACGCAGTATTTT. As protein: CASSPSAGKGGDTQYF.

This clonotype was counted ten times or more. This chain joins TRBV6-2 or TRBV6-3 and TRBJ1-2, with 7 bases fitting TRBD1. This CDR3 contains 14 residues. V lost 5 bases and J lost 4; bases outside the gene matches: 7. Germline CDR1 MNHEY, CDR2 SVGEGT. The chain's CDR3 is CASSRDRGFYGYTF. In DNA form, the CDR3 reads TGTGCCAGCAGTCGGGACAGAGGTTTCTATGGCTACACCTTC.

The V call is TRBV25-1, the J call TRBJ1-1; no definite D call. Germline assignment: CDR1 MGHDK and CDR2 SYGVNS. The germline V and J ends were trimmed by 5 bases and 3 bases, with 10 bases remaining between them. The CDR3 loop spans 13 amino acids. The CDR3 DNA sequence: TGTGCCAGCAGTCCCGGGATTCACACTGAAGCTTTCTTT. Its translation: CASSPGIHTEAFF.

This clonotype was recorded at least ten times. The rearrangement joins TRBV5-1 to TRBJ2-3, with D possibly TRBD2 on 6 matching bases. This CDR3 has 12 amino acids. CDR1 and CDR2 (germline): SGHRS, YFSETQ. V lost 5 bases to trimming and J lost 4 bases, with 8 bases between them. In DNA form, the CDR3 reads TGCGCCAGCAGGGCGGGGTCAGATACGCAGTATTTT. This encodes CASRAGSDTQYF.

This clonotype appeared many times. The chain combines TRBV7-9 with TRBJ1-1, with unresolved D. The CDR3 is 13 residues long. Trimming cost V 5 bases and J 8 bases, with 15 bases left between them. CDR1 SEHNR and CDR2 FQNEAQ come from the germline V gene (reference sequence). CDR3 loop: CASSHLGVWEAFF. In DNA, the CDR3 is TGTGCCAGCAGCCACCTCGGCGTTTGGGAAGCTTTCTTT.

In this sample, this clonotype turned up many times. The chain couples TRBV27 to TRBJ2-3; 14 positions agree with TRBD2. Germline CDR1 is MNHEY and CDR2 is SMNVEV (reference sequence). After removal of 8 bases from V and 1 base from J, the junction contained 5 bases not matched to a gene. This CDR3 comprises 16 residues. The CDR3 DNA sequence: TGTGCCAGCGGACTAGCGGGGGGTTTGGGCACAGATACGCAGTATTTT. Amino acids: CASGLAGGLGTDTQYF.

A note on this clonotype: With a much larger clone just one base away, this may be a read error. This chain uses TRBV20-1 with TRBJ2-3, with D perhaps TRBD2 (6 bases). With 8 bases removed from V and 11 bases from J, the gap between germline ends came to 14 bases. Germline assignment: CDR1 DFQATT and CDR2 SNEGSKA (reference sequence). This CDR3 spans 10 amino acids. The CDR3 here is CSRIAEKQYF. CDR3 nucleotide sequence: TGCAGTCGAATAGCGGAAAAGCAGTATTTT.

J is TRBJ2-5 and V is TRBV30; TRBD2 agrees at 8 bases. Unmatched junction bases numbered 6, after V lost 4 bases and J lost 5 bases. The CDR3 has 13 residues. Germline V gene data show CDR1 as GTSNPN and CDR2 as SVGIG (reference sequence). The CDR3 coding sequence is TGTGCCTGGAACGGGGGGGGTCGGGAGACCCAGTACTTC. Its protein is CAWNGGGRETQYF.